This entry lists 14 T cell receptor beta chains sequenced from one sample in a study of cytomegalovirus exposure and HLA in healthy donors. 60 Vbeta and 13 Jbeta primers were used in PCR. Generated by immunoSEQ multiplex PCR, the TCRdb table keeps only in-frame clones and is missing some. The sample consists of about 120,000 clones, approximately 80% of them appearing once. Input material: PBMCs. The origin of the receptors is a woman aged 40-49 years in good health and CMV-seropositive.

This chain joins TRBV7-8 and TRBJ2-3; TRBD2 agrees at 8 bases. The V segment lost 0 bases and the J segment 7 bases; nucleotides outside the gene matches: 12. Germline CDR1 is SGHVS and CDR2 is FQNEAQ. CDR3 length equals 17 residues. The CDR3 DNA reads as TGTGCCAGCAGCTTAGCACAGTCGGGGGGGGGTCCCAATACGCAGTATTTT. It codes for CASSLAQSGGGPNTQYF.

The chain employs TRBV7-9 and TRBJ1-2, with 9 positions matching TRBD1. V shed 5 bases and J 8 bases; nucleotides not matched to a gene: 9. The CDR3 has 14 amino acids. Germline CDR1 reads SEHNR; CDR2 reads FQNEAQ (reference sequence). The CDR3 spells CASSLLGQGTGYTF. CDR3 DNA sequence: TGTGCCAGCAGCCTCCTGGGACAGGGAACAGGCTACACCTTC.

The chain combines TRBV11-2 with TRBJ1-4, with D unresolved. V lost 2 bases, J lost 4 bases, and 11 bases lay in between. Per germline, CDR1 SGHAT and CDR2 FQNNGV. The CDR3 loop spans 15 amino acids. CDR3 DNA: TGTGCCAGCAGCTTAAGCCGGGGAAATAATGAAAAACTGTTTTTT. Translating it yields CASSLSRGNNEKLFF.

The chain combines TRBV2 with TRBJ2-2, with D possibly matching TRBD1 (5 bases). CDR3 length equals 14 residues. V was pared by 7 bases and J by 3 bases, with 12 bases between. Germline loops: CDR1 SNHLY, CDR2 FYNNEI. The CDR3: CASKYGRDTGELFF. DNA of the CDR3: TGTGCCAGCAAGTACGGCAGGGACACCGGGGAGCTGTTTTTT.

The rearrangement joins TRBV7-9 to TRBJ1-6; D call uncertain. This CDR3 comprises 16 residues. Germline values: CDR1 SEHNR, CDR2 FQNEAQ (reference sequence). Between the trimmed V and J ends, which lost 1 base and 7 bases, there was a span of 14 bases. The CDR3 spells CASSLVLGGGNSPLHF. CDR3 nucleotide sequence: TGTGCCAGCAGCTTAGTATTGGGTGGCGGGAATTCACCCCTCCACTTT.

This clone occurred a few times. This chain uses TRBV12-5 with TRBJ2-1; 8 nucleotides align to TRBD1. This CDR3 has 13 residues. Trimming took 7 bases from V and 12 from J; bases not matched to a gene: 11. Germline CDR1 is LGHNT and CDR2 is FRNRAP. The CDR3 reads CASAPDRVNWQFF. The DNA for the CDR3 is TGTGCTAGTGCCCCGGACAGGGTAAACTGGCAGTTCTTC.

The J gene is TRBJ2-7, the V gene TRBV6-1, with unresolved D. V was trimmed by 2 bases and J by 0 bases, leaving 11 bases between them. Germline CDR1 is MNHNS and CDR2 is SASEGT. This CDR3 has 15 amino acids. As DNA, the CDR3 is TGTGCCAGCAGTGAAACCTATAGTAGCTCCTACGAGCAGTACTTC. Encoded protein: CASSETYSSSYEQYF.

The chain carries TRBV5-1 and TRBJ2-7; maybe TRBD1 (5 bases). Trimming removed 1 base at V and 4 bases at J, with 12 bases between. The CDR3 is 14 amino acids. Germline V gene sequence: CDR1 SGHRS, CDR2 YFSETQ. CDR3 coding DNA: TGCGCCAGCAGCTTGACAGGAGATAATTACGAGCAGTACTTC. Its protein is CASSLTGDNYEQYF.

The chain couples TRBV5-5 to TRBJ1-1; perhaps TRBD1 as D (5 bases). CDR3 length: 15 amino acids. The V gene lost 10 bases and the J gene lost 1 base, with 20 bases spanning the gap. The V gene's germline CDR1 is SGHKS and CDR2 YYEKEE (reference sequence). As DNA, the CDR3 is TGTGCCTCCAACTGGGGTATAGGGGAGAACACTGAAGCTTTCTTT. The encoded protein is CASNWGIGENTEAFF.

This clone has only a few counts. CDR3 DNA: TGTGCCAGCAGCTCGCAGGGGGCGCAGTACGAGCAGTACTTC. Encoded protein: CASSSQGAQYEQYF. The rearrangement uses TRBV7-2 and TRBJ2-7, with 8 nucleotides matching TRBD1. The CDR3 is 14 residues long. J gave up 4 bases and V 4 bases, and 6 bases lay outside the gene matches. Germline V gene sequence: CDR1 SGHTA, CDR2 FQGNSA.

The chain combines TRBV5-4 with TRBJ2-5; D call uncertain. The J call is uncertain, as TRBJ2-7 better fits the DNA end. The CDR3 is 13 amino acids. Germline CDR1 SGHNT, CDR2 YYREEE (reference sequence). The DNA of the CDR3 is TGTGCCAGCAGCTCTCTAGAGACCTACGAGCAGTACTTC. It yields the protein CASSSLETYEQYF.

The rearrangement links TRBV6-1 to TRBJ2-1; 8 bases fit TRBD2. The V gene end was trimmed by 5 bases and the J gene end by 6 bases; junction bases not matched to a gene: 6. This CDR3 is built from 14 residues. Germline CDR1 reads MNHNS; CDR2 reads SASEGT. CDR3 DNA: TGTGCCAGCAGTAAACCCGGGACTAGCAATGAGCAGTTCTTC. This translates into CASSKPGTSNEQFF.

This chain uses TRBV5-1 with TRBJ2-2; 8 nucleotides line up with TRBD1. Per germline, CDR1 SGHRS and CDR2 YFSETQ. The CDR3 is 17 residues long. V lost 0 bases, J lost 8 bases, and 12 bases stayed unmatched. CDR3 protein: CASSLAWWQGASGELFF. The DNA for the CDR3 is TGCGCCAGCAGCTTGGCCTGGTGGCAGGGGGCGAGTGGGGAGCTGTTTTTT.

V is TRBV23-1 and J is TRBJ1-5; D is unclear. TRBV23-1 is identified as an open reading frame with a role that is uncertain. Trimming removed 2 bases from V and 7 bases from J, with 3 bases in between. This CDR3 is built from 11 residues. The CDR3 sequence is CASSQQQPQHF. CDR3 DNA: TGCGCCAGCAGTCAACAGCAGCCCCAGCATTTT.